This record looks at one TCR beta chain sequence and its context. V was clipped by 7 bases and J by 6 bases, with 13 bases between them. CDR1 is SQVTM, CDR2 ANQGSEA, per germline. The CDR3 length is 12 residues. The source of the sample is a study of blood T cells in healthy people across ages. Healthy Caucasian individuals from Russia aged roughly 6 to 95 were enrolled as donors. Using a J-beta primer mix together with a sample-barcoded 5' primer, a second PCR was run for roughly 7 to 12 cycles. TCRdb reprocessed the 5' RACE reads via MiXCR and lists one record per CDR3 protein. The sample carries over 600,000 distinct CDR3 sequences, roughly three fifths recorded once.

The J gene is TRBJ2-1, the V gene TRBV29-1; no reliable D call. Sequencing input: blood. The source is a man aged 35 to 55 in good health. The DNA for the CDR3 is TGCAGCGCCGTGGACGGGTTCAATGAGCAGTTCTTC. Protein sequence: CSAVDGFNEQFF.